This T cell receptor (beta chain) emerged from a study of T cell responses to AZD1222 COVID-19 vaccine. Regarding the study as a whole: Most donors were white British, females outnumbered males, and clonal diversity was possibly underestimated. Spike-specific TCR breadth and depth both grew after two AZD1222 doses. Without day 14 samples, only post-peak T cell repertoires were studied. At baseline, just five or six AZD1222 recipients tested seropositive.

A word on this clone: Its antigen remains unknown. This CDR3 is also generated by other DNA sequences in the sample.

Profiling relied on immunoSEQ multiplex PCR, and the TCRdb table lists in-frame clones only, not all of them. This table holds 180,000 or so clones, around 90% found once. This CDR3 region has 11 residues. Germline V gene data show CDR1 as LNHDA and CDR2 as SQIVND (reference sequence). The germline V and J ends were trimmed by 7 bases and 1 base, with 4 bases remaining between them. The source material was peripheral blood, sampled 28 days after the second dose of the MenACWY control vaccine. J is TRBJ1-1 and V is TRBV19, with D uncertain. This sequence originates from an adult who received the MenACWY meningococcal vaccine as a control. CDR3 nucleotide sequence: TGTGCCAGTACTGAGAACACTGAAGCTTTCTTT. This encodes CASTENTEAFF. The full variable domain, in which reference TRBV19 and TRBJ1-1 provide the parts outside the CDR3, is DGGITQSPKYLFRKEGQNVTLSCEQNLNHDAMYWYRQDPGQGLRLIYYSQIVNDFQKGDIAEGYSVSREKKESFPLTVTSAQKNPTAFYLCASTENTEAFFGQGTRLTVV.